This T cell receptor (beta chain) was captured in a study of HIV-infected patients and healthy controls. By share, this clonotype counts as medium-sized. The repertoire came from unfractionated whole blood and reflected all unsorted peripheral T cells. About 480 ng RNA was reverse transcribed with alpha and beta constant-region primers. Separate chain-specific third strand synthesis with multiplexing indices produced the alpha and beta libraries. TCRdb analysed the 5' RACE reads with MiXCR anew, one entry per CDR3 protein. The table includes about 16,000 distinct CDR3 sequences, under 9.5% detected once. CDR1 is SGHTA and CDR2 is FQGTGA in the germline V gene. V was trimmed by 0 bases and J by 1 base, leaving 0 bases between them. This CDR3 comprises 12 residues.

The rearrangement links TRBV7-3 to TRBJ2-5; D remains ambiguous. The receptor was isolated from an adult in good health. Sequencing was carried out using blood. CDR3 loop: CASSLTQETQYF. The CDR3 nucleotides are TGTGCCAGCAGCTTAACCCAAGAGACCCAGTACTTC.